This paragraph reports one T cell receptor (beta chain). This specimen belongs to a study of CD8 T cells in Susac syndrome. CD8+ and CD4+ T cells from blood underwent TCR beta sequencing. Healthy donors, matched for age and sex, constituted the control group. Negative isolation was used for CD8+ and CD4+ T cells, and FACS enrichment was applied to TEMRA cells. The RNA, about 0.5 to 1 ug, was put through reverse transcription using random hexamers. It was immunoSEQ multiplex PCR that amplified TCR beta CDR3 across 54 Vbeta and 13 Jbeta. TCRdb used MiXCR to reprocess the immunoSEQ multiplex PCR reads, holding one entry per CDR3 protein. The table shows about 140,000 distinct CDR3 sequences, with roughly 94% occurring only once. Trimming took off 3 bases at V and 3 bases at J, with 9 bases between the two ends. This CDR3 has 13 amino acids. Germline V gene data show CDR1 as SGDLS and CDR2 as YYNGEE.

The chain uses TRBV9 and TRBJ2-5; no reliable D call. The specimen sequenced was CD8+ T cells from PBMCs. The clonotype was recovered from a human donor in good health. CDR3 coding DNA: TGTGCCAGCAGCGCCCCGCTGGAAGAGACCCAGTACTTC. It is translated as CASSAPLEETQYF.